These 19 T cell receptor beta chains were all obtained from the same sample, sequenced in a study of spatial heterogeneity in lung cancer. Time point in this sample: sample taken at primary tumor resection. Sequencing was performed on whole RNA extracted from tumor and nontumor lung tissue, or from frozen PBMC, and the material was left unsorted. TCRdb itself ran the 5' RACE reads through MiXCR, one entry per CDR3 protein. The table shows some 15,000 distinct CDR3 sequences, with 9.5% to 14% occurring only once. The sample was PBMCs, taken at surgery. The receptors shown here come from a female donor with early-stage non-small cell lung cancer.

The chain recombines TRBV18 with TRBJ2-7; perhaps TRBD1 as D (5 bases). The length of the CDR3 is 15 residues. Germline-derived CDR1 and CDR2 are KGHSH and LQKENI. V was shortened by 3 bases and J by 1 base, with 13 bases between the two germline ends. In nucleotides, the CDR3 is TGTGCCAGCTCACCTCGACCCCAGGGTTCCTACGAGCAGTACTTC. Translating gives CASSPRPQGSYEQYF. The full variable domain, completed using reference TRBV18 and TRBJ2-7, is NAGVMQNPRHLVRRRGQEARLRCSPMKGHSHVYWYRQLPEEGLKFMVYLQKENIIDESGMPKERFSAEFPKEGPSILRIQQVVRGDSAAYFCASSPRPQGSYEQYFGPGTRLTVT.

This clonotype has ten or more counts. The chain uses TRBV9 and TRBJ2-3; 8 bases line up with TRBD2. The J segment lost 11 bases and the V segment lost 3 bases, leaving 11 bases of the junction unmatched. The V gene's germline CDR1 is SGDLS and CDR2 YYNGEE. This CDR3 is built from 14 residues. In DNA form, the CDR3 reads TGTGCCAGCAGCGCCAGGGACTACGCGGGGGGGCAGTATTTT. The encoded protein is CASSARDYAGGQYF.

In this sample, this clonotype turned up a few times. The rearrangement uses TRBV16 and TRBJ1-1; D is unclear. Germline values: CDR1 KGHSY, CDR2 FQNENV. Trimming took off 7 bases at V and 1 base at J, with 16 bases between the two ends. The CDR3 runs to 15 residues. CDR3 nucleotides: TGTGCCAGCACCCTCTCGTTGTCCCCGAACACTGAAGCTTTCTTT. It is translated as CASTLSLSPNTEAFF. The whole variable domain, remainder taken from reference TRBV16 and TRBJ1-1, is GEEVAQTPKHLVRGEGQKAKLYCAPIKGHSYVFWYQQVLKNEFKFLISFQNENVFDETGMPKERFSAKCLPNSPCSLEIQATKLEDSAVYFCASTLSLSPNTEAFFGQGTRLTVV.

The DNA of the CDR3 is TGTGCTAGTGGGGACAAGGGGGTCCTGAACACTGAAGCTTTCTTT. Its translation is CASGDKGVLNTEAFF. V gene TRBV12-5 combines with J gene TRBJ1-1; possible D gene TRBD1, 6 bases. Germline V gives CDR1 LGHNT, CDR2 FRNRAP. The CDR3 loop spans 15 amino acids. V lost 6 bases, J lost 0 bases, and 14 bases lay in between.

In its sample, this clonotype was seen many times. This rearrangement joins TRBV11-2 to TRBJ1-6, with no clear D. CDR3 size: 18 residues. Trimming pared 1 base from V and 0 bases from J, leaving 13 bases between. Per germline, CDR1 SGHAT and CDR2 FQNNGV. Here the CDR3 DNA reads TGTGCCAGCAGCTTAGTCCGAGGATTCAGCTCCTATAATTCACCCCTCCACTTT. It is translated as CASSLVRGFSSYNSPLHF.

The chain is built from TRBV6-5 and TRBJ2-5; possibly TRBD2 for D (6 bases). CDR1 is MNHEY and CDR2 is SVGAGI in the germline V gene. Trimming removed 4 bases from V and 2 bases from J, with 17 bases in between. There are 16 residues in the CDR3. The CDR3 loop is CASSWVRRGGQETQYF. Here the CDR3 DNA reads TGTGCCAGCAGTTGGGTTAGACGAGGAGGGCAAGAGACCCAGTACTTC.

This chain uses TRBV20-1 with TRBJ2-2; 14 bases match TRBD2. Germline-derived CDR1 and CDR2 are DFQATT and SNEGSKA (reference sequence). The CDR3 length is 18 residues. Losses at the gene ends were 6 bases for V and 1 base for J; bases not matched to a gene: 10. CDR3 DNA: TGCAGTGCAAAACATCCCGGGACTAGCGGGGGGAACACCGGGGAGCTGTTTTTT. Translated: CSAKHPGTSGGNTGELFF.

In this sample, this clonotype turned up a few times. V is TRBV5-6 and J is TRBJ2-3; unclear D gene. The CDR3 loop spans 14 amino acids. Germline values: CDR1 SGHDT, CDR2 YYEEEE. V lost 4 bases and J 1 base, leaving 10 bases between the germline ends. The CDR3 nucleotides are TGTGCCAGCAGCCCTCATCGGGGCACAGATACGCAGTATTTT. Protein product: CASSPHRGTDTQYF.

The chain has TRBV3-1 and TRBJ2-5, with 10 bases identical to TRBD2. The CDR3 consists of 15 residues. CDR1 and CDR2 from the germline V gene are LGHDT and YNNKEL (reference sequence). The junction had 4 bases not matched to a gene; V was cut back by 2 bases and J by 4 bases. DNA for the CDR3: TGTGCCAGCAGCCAAAGAAGCGGGGGGGCAGAGACCCAGTACTTC. Its protein product is CASSQRSGGAETQYF.

This clonotype was detected many times. This chain joins TRBV28 and TRBJ2-5; 11 nucleotides agree with TRBD2. V was pared by 6 bases and J by 6 bases, with 6 bases of the junction left unmatched. The CDR3 spans 14 residues. The germline V gene has CDR1 MDHEN and CDR2 SYDVKM. The CDR3 spells CASRGASGGKTQYF. In DNA form, the CDR3 reads TGTGCCAGCAGAGGGGCTAGCGGGGGGAAGACCCAGTACTTC.

The CDR3 sequence is CASSFTGAYNEQFF. DNA of the CDR3: TGTGCCAGCAGCTTTACAGGGGCCTACAATGAGCAGTTCTTC. The rearrangement uses TRBV7-9 and TRBJ2-1; 7 positions match TRBD1. This CDR3 has 14 residues. V trimming: 3 bases; J trimming: 2 bases; junction bases outside the gene matches: 1. Looked up from germline, CDR1 is SEHNR and CDR2 is FQNEAQ (reference sequence).

This clonotype has at least ten counts. V gene TRBV5-1 combines with J gene TRBJ2-1, with D uncertain. CDR1 is SGHRS, CDR2 YFSETQ, per germline. There are 14 residues in the CDR3. Trimming cost V 2 bases and J 5 bases, with 11 bases left between them. The CDR3 spells CASSFEAGNNEQFF. Written as DNA, the CDR3 is TGCGCCAGCAGCTTCGAGGCCGGAAACAATGAGCAGTTCTTC.

For this clonotype: Germline and junction disagree at one end, which may indicate a read error. The chain carries TRBV20-1 and TRBJ2-3; D might be TRBD1 (5 bases). The germline gives CDR1 DFQATT, CDR2 SNEGSKA (reference sequence). This CDR3 spans 15 amino acids. CDR3 sequence reads: CSAPPGHQPTDTEYF. CDR3 DNA sequence: TGCAGTGCCCCACCTGGACACCAACCCACAGATACGGAGTATTTT.

This clonotype is deemed hyperexpanded. The rearrangement joins TRBV24-1 to TRBJ1-1; maybe TRBD1 (5 bases). The V gene's germline CDR1 is KGHDR and CDR2 SFDVKD. The CDR3 covers 13 residues. With 9 bases removed from V and 0 bases from J, the gap between germline ends came to 10 bases. CDR3 nucleotide sequence: TGTGCCACCGGGGCCTACATGAACACTGAAGCTTTCTTT. This gives the protein CATGAYMNTEAFF.

This clonotype is medium-sized (0.01 to 0.1%) by share. The chain recombines TRBV28 with TRBJ1-6; the D gene is possibly TRBD1 (5 bases). CDR1 MDHEN and CDR2 SYDVKM come from the germline V gene. V was pared by 3 bases and J by 4 bases, with 13 bases between. The CDR3 is 16 residues long. CDR3 loop: CASSFPRDGYNSPLHF. CDR3 sequence (DNA): TGTGCCAGCAGTTTCCCGCGGGACGGATATAATTCACCCCTCCACTTT.

The DNA for the CDR3 is TGTGCCAGCTCACCGGACAGGGGGTATGGCTACACCTTC. Encoded protein: CASSPDRGYGYTF. V gene TRBV18 combines with J gene TRBJ1-2, with TRBD1 matching 10 bases. J was trimmed by 5 bases and V by 3 bases; bases with no gene match: 0. The CDR3 extends over 13 amino acids. In germline, CDR1 is KGHSH, CDR2 LQKENI.

This clonotype was picked up a small number of times. The chain recombines TRBV9 with TRBJ1-4; 9 nucleotides line up with TRBD1. The germline gives CDR1 SGDLS, CDR2 YYNGEE. Trimming at V came to 3 bases and at J to 8 bases, leaving 8 bases not matched to a gene. This CDR3 spans 15 amino acids. CDR3 nucleotides: TGTGCCAGCAGCGCTGGGGACAGGGTAAACGAAAAACTGTTTTTT. It is translated as CASSAGDRVNEKLFF.

This clonotype came up many times. The CDR3 sequence: CASSLRAGGDTQYF. The CDR3, as DNA: TGTGCCAGCAGCCTTAGGGCAGGGGGGGATACGCAGTATTTT. The chain is built from TRBV27 and TRBJ2-3; a weak D match, TRBD1 (7 bases). From germline, CDR1 is MNHEY and CDR2 SMNVEV (reference sequence). V was shortened by 6 bases and J by 6 bases, with 16 bases between the two germline ends. This CDR3 region has 14 residues.

The chain recombines TRBV7-9 with TRBJ2-7, with 9 bases matching TRBD2. The CDR3 length is 16 residues. Germline-derived CDR1 and CDR2 are SEHNR and FQNEAQ (reference sequence). The junction had 12 bases not matched to a gene; V was cut back by 4 bases and J by 5 bases. The CDR3 region has the DNA TGTGCCAGCAGCTCTAAAGCGGCGGGGGGGCCCCACGAGCAGTACTTC. This translates into CASSSKAAGGPHEQYF.